The sequence of this T cell receptor beta chain was determined in a study of shared clonotypes between healthy human individuals. Study background: CD8 memory received one plate per donor, CD8 naive two, CD4 memory three and CD4 naive three.

General observations from the study: Compared with memory subsets, naive subsets generally had larger estimated richness. Even with large depth, rarefaction showed that sorted-subset sequencing was incomplete.

Execution of the assay was at deep level. Data came from immunoSEQ multiplex PCR; TCRdb stores just in-frame clones and leaves some out. The table includes about 2,100,000 clones, approximately 94% detected once. Regarding this clone: No antigen is known for it.

Naive-designated CD8 cells lacked CD45RO, were positively enriched for CCR7, and omitted terminally differentiated effector memory CD45RA+ cells. CDR1 and CDR2 (germline): MNHEY, SMNVEV (reference sequence). The length of the CDR3 is 16 residues. V lost 6 bases, J lost 3 bases, and 19 bases lay in between. The sequenced sample consisted of naive CD8+ T cells from PBMCs. The chain is built from TRBV27 and TRBJ2-3, with D perhaps matching TRBD2 (5 bases). The sequence was collected from a man between 18 and 35 years old in good health. Some clones in this sample may be carry-over from other donors' samples. CDR3 sequence (DNA): TGTGCCAGCAGCCGTAATATCAGGACTTTAACAGATACGCAGTATTTT. Translating it yields CASSRNIRTLTDTQYF.